The TCR beta chain described here comes from a study of cytomegalovirus exposure and HLA in healthy donors. Study-level points and caveats: In a later analysis, HLA-associated beta chains showed higher expansion and lower generation probabilities than comparable chains.

Germline V gene data show CDR1 as SGHRS and CDR2 as YFSETQ. Trimming shortened V by 0 bases and J by 6 bases, and 13 bases separated the two germline ends. CDR3 length: 16 amino acids. Vbeta (60) and Jbeta (13) primers were used in the PCR. In the source study's methods: Unique TCR beta chains numbered roughly 83 million in a later analysis, with around 10 million shared. Profiled with immunoSEQ multiplex PCR; TCRdb holds only in-frame clones, not every one. From that table come the V and J calls and clone size; the DNA was used to work out D and trimming. This table holds 97,000 or so clones, around 68% found once. This clone came up a few times. Its antigen is still unknown.

The specimen was PBMCs. This receptor was taken from a man in his fifties in good health and CMV-seronegative. The rearrangement joins TRBV5-1 to TRBJ1-6; D is uncertain. CDR3 in DNA: TGCGCCAGCAGCTTGGATGCTGGGCTTGGTAATTCACCCCTCCACTTT. Its translation is CASSLDAGLGNSPLHF.